One and the same sample provided the 11 T cell receptor beta chains below, sequenced in a study of blood T cell repertoires in COVID-19. Libraries were prepared by immunoSEQ multiplex PCR; TCRdb keeps only in-frame clonotypes and omits some of them. In the table there are tens of thousands of clones, roughly 90% of which are singletons. Sequenced: peripheral blood. The receptors shown here come from a woman aged 60-70 years with active COVID-19.

The chain couples TRBV2 to TRBJ1-1; 7 nucleotides line up with TRBD1. This CDR3 has 14 amino acids. Germline CDR1 is SNHLY and CDR2 is FYNNEI. The junction had 12 bases not matched to a gene; V was cut back by 10 bases and J by 4 bases. The CDR3 region has the DNA TGTGCCACCACCCAACAGGGGCCGAGCACTGAAGCTTTCTTT. Protein: CATTQQGPSTEAFF. The full variable domain, rest sourced from reference TRBV2 and TRBJ1-1, is EPEVTQTPSHQVTQMGQEVILRCVPISNHLYFYWYRQILGQKVEFLVSFYNNEISEKSEIFDDQFSVERPDGSNFTLKIRSTKLEDSAMYFCATTQQGPSTEAFFGQGTRLTVV.

The CDR3 DNA reads as TGTGCCAGCAGCTTGGAGTTCCGGACAGATACGCAGTATTTT. This codes for CASSLEFRTDTQYF. V gene TRBV5-5 combines with J gene TRBJ2-3; D uncertain. The CDR3 is 14 amino acids. V was cut by 0 bases and J by 3 bases, with 8 bases left in between. The germline CDR1 and CDR2 sequences are SGHKS and YYEKEE (reference sequence). Combining the CDR3 with reference TRBV5-5 and TRBJ2-3 gives the whole variable domain DAGVTQSPTHLIKTRGQQVTLRCSPISGHKSVSWYQQVLGQGPQFIFQYYEKEERGRGNFPDRFSARQFPNYSSELNVNALLLGDSALYLCASSLEFRTDTQYFGPGTRLTVL.

V usage is TRBV5-6 and J usage is TRBJ1-2; D may be TRBD1 (5 bases). The germline CDR1 and CDR2 sequences are SGHDT and YYEEEE. The ends were cut back, 4 bases at V and 8 bases at J, with 9 bases in the middle. This CDR3 has 11 amino acids. The CDR3 loop reads CASSQGLGYTF. The CDR3 DNA reads TGTGCCAGCAGCCAGGGTTTGGGCTACACCTTC.

The V gene is TRBV5-4, the J gene TRBJ2-5, with a possible D match to TRBD1 (5 bases). The V and J ends lost 6 bases and 5 bases respectively, with 14 bases between them. CDR1 and CDR2 (germline): SGHNT, YYREEE (reference sequence). The CDR3 is 13 amino acids. The CDR3 DNA reads as TGTGCCAGCACCTGGGGCCTAGGGGAGACCCAGTACTTC. Protein: CASTWGLGETQYF.

V is TRBV19 and J is TRBJ1-1; 7 positions agree with TRBD1. The germline V gene encodes CDR1 LNHDA and CDR2 SQIVND (reference sequence). After removal of 6 bases from V and 2 bases from J, the junction contained 6 bases not matched to a gene. The CDR3 contains 14 residues. CDR3 nucleotides: TGTGCCAGTAGCCTACAGGGGCTCAACACTGAAGCTTTCTTT. Its protein product is CASSLQGLNTEAFF.

This chain uses TRBV5-1 with TRBJ2-3, with D unresolved. Germline V gives CDR1 SGHRS, CDR2 YFSETQ. With 3 bases removed from V and 1 base from J, the gap between germline ends came to 15 bases. The CDR3 contains 16 residues. The CDR3 protein is CASSWAPVIGTDTQYF. The CDR3 DNA follows: TGCGCCAGCAGCTGGGCTCCCGTTATCGGCACAGATACGCAGTATTTT.

This clone appeared once. The rearrangement links TRBV19 to TRBJ2-2; possibly TRBD2 for D (5 bases). CDR3 length equals 15 residues. Germline-derived CDR1 and CDR2 are LNHDA and SQIVND (reference sequence). Deletions cut 4 bases from V and 4 bases from J, with 13 bases between. The CDR3 DNA follows: TGTGCCAGTAGTAGAGGGAGCCTATCCACCGGGGAGCTGTTTTTT. It is translated as CASSRGSLSTGELFF.

This sequence joins TRBV4-1 and TRBJ1-4; D may be TRBD1 (6 bases). The CDR3 runs 15 residues. V lost 3 bases and J 7 bases, leaving 15 bases between the germline ends. Germline V lookup: CDR1 MGHRA, CDR2 YSYEKL. The CDR3 coding sequence is TGCGCCAGCAGCCACCCAGGGGTGGGGAGTGAAAAACTGTTTTTT. This codes for CASSHPGVGSEKLFF.

The genes are TRBV6-5 and TRBJ1-2; unclear D gene. The V end was cut by 4 bases, the J end by 7 bases, with 16 bases between. The CDR3 spans 14 residues. CDR1 and CDR2 from the germline V gene are MNHEY and SVGAGI. CDR3 loop: CASSLDLRTSGYTF. As DNA, the CDR3 is TGTGCCAGCAGTTTGGACTTAAGGACGTCTGGCTACACCTTC.

The V call is TRBV6-5, the J call TRBJ2-5; TRBD1 matches at 9 bases. The CDR3 is 15 amino acids. With 4 bases clipped from V and 5 bases from J, the junction kept 8 bases outside the gene matches. CDR1 and CDR2 (germline): MNHEY, SVGAGI. The CDR3: CASSFGQGPGETQYF. The CDR3 nucleotides are TGTGCCAGCAGTTTTGGACAGGGGCCGGGGGAGACCCAGTACTTC.

The chain couples TRBV12-3 or TRBV12-4 to TRBJ2-3; D unclear. The CDR3 sequence is 11 residues long. Trimming stripped 7 bases from V and 6 bases from J, with 8 bases between. CDR3 in DNA: TGTGCCAGCACCTTCGGGGATACGCAGTATTTT. Its protein is CASTFGDTQYF.